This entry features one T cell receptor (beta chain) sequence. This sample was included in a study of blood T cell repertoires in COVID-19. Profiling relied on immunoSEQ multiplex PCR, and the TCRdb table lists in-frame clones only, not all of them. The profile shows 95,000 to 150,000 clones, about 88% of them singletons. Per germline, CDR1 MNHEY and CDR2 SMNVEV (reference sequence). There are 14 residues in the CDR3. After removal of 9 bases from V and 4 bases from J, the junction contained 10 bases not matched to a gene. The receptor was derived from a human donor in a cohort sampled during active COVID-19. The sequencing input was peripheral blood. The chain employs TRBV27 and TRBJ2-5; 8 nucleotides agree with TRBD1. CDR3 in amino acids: CASLDRDFPETQYF. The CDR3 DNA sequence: TGTGCCAGTTTGGACAGGGACTTCCCAGAGACCCAGTACTTC.